This TCR beta chain was retrieved from a study of T-cell memory formation after mild COVID-19 (dated by TCRdb to the early 2020s). Context from the whole study: TCR sequence clusters from the two donors were largely donor specific. T-cell clones expanding and contracting after mild COVID-19 in two donors were tracked by longitudinal TCRalpha and TCRbeta repertoire sequencing. Two young, previously healthy adult volunteers, one female and one male, were included in the cohort. Overall study results and their limits: Whether the second-wave clones peaking on day 37 were SARS-CoV-2 specific was not confirmed. Some responding clones were detected in pre-infection memory, suggesting pre-existing cross-reactive memory T cells joined the SARS-CoV-2 response. Only a couple of mild cases were covered in the study, and larger cohorts including severe cases with pre-infection samples were considered necessary. Clones contracting from day 15 to 85 had balanced CD4/CD8 phenotypes, while a second wave expanding from day 15 to 37 was biased towards CD4+. Contracting CD4+ clones turned up mainly in the CM and EM memory subsets, whereas EMRA was where CD8+ clones were enriched.

According to the germline V gene, CDR1 reads SGHRS and CDR2 reads YFSETQ. The cysteine opens and the phenylalanine closes a CDR3 of 16 amino acids. The sequence is cut down to CDR3 DNA, 48 bases in frame from base 1. V lost 4 bases and J lost 5 bases; the stretch between them is 21 bases long. Ficoll-Paque density gradient centrifugation was the method used to isolate PBMCs. A note on this clonotype: This clone's antigen is unknown. Base-call qualities are not available, and no considerably larger clone is one nucleotide away.

Sequencing was carried out with an Illumina NovaSeq 6000. cDNA libraries for TCRalpha and TCRbeta were prepared by 5'RACE using constant-segment primers, with sample barcodes and unique molecular identifiers added. RNA was extracted from every sample with Trizol reagent. Library amplification was performed in two PCR steps, and a second sample barcode and Illumina TruSeq adapters were introduced in the second step. Libraries were sequenced on an Illumina NovaSeq with 2 x 150 bp paired-end reads. The published analysis was carried out like this. With migec v1.2.7, reads were demultiplexed and then collapsed into UMI-guided consensus sequences. Using mixcr v2.1.11, UMI consensuses were aligned to TRA and TRB V and J templates and then assembled into clonotypes. Clonotypes were classified as expanded or contracted when called significant by both edgeR and NoisET, with noise models trained on biological replicates. edgeR calls used a false discovery rate-adjusted p below 0.01 and a log2 fold-change threshold of 1. As an exploratory analysis of dynamics, max-normalized trajectories of the 1000 most abundant clonotypes were examined with PCA combined with hierarchical clustering. The CD4 or CD8 phenotype of responding clones was assigned using the separately sequenced CD4+ and CD8+ repertoires. The public sequencing data were trimmed at Q25 with fastp and processed into clonotypes with MiXCR by TCRdb, which kept only in-frame beta chains. For every CDR3 protein sequence, its rows merge into one entry that carries the most common genes and DNA. TCRdb's processing, not the study's, gives the V and J calls here. For this sample the table gives hundreds of thousands of distinct CDR3 sequences, of which approximately 19% were detected only once. Approximately 12% of the sample is held by the ten biggest clonotypes.

The chain was built from TRBV5-1 and TRBJ1-1; TRBD1 is a weak D gene call, 6 bases matching. This clonotype originated in an adult woman who had mild COVID-19 (a few samples of this study predate the infection). The sample titles of this study are shuffled in the database, so cell type and time point are left out; the donor was told from shared clones. The sample consisted of PBMCs or a T cell subset sorted from them (not recorded which). In nucleotide form, the sequence is TGCGCCAGCAGCAACCCATCGGGGGGGCAAGGGACTGAAGCTTTCTTT. It encodes CASSNPSGGQGTEAFF.